This record looks at one TCR beta chain sequence and its context. This clone is deemed medium-sized (0.01 to 0.1%). No cognate antigen has been identified for it. Base qualities were left out, and no much larger clone turns up one base away. Patients with autoimmune disease history or receiving systemic immunosuppression were excluded from the trial. In every dose cohort, peripheral blood was drawn for TCR sequencing at baseline, cycle 4 day 1, and cycle 7 day 1. The samples were taken from a phase I, first-in-human, multicenter, open-label dose-escalation trial of ivuxolimab. Adults with locally advanced or metastatic head and neck squamous cell, hepatocellular, melanoma or renal cell carcinoma were enrolled in the trial. CD4+ and CD8+ T cells were sorted separately from peripheral blood before TCR sequencing. Spanning cysteine to phenylalanine, the CDR3 consists of 14 amino acids. Just CDR3 DNA is preserved here, 42 bases in frame from base 1. CDR1 and CDR2 were assigned from the germline V gene as SNHLY and FYNNEI. V sheds 3 bases and J sheds 1 base, leaving 7 bases between their ends.

Genomic DNA was isolated from the sorted cells so that the TCRbeta CDR3 region could be sequenced. The immunoSEQ Assay was used to sequence the TCRbeta CDR3 regions. This is the immuneACCESS table as TCRdb keeps it, with only in-frame sequences that have V and J called. A part of the clones is gone; compared with another copy, unresolved V genes explain less than half, and the rest is unexplained. For this sample there are about 7,000 clones; about 70% appear just once. The ten largest clones add up to 30% to 40% of the sample. The sample comes from a study of OX40 agonist ivuxolimab in advanced cancers. Study-level background: Ivuxolimab was an agonistic, fully human IgG2 monoclonal antibody directed against OX40 (CD134), a costimulatory receptor. Partial responses occurred in three dose-escalation patients: two with cutaneous melanoma and one with hepatocellular carcinoma. Of the approximately 50 patients in dose escalation, about 20 had hepatocellular carcinoma, around 15 had melanoma, 9 had renal cell carcinoma and 9 had head and neck cancer. Peripheral TCRbeta sequencing aimed to test whether ivuxolimab altered TCR sequence diversity and caused clonal T-cell expansion. In the dose-escalation cohort, around four fifths of patients were male, and the mean age was roughly 60 years with a range of 23 to 79. Intravenous ivuxolimab was administered to patients every 2 weeks at six dose levels: 0.01, 0.1, 0.3, 1.5, 3 and 10 mg/kg. The paper reports the monotherapy dose-escalation portion (N = 52 patients) of the phase I ivuxolimab trial. Prior anti-PD-1, anti-PD-L1 or anti-CTLA-4 therapy was permitted, and 30% to 50% of dose-escalation patients had received checkpoint inhibitors. Overall study results and their limits: In partial responders in the 0.1-3.0 mg/kg groups, normalized peripheral clonal expansion was found to be among the lowest, especially among CD8+ T cells. Clonal expansion of both CD4+ and CD8+ blood T cells was observed from baseline to week 6 at doses 0.1 to 3.0 mg/kg. Low levels of normalized T-cell clonal expansion were also seen in some patients who did not respond. After ivuxolimab, more expanded clones were found on average in CD8+ T cells than in CD4+ T cells. Antigen specificity was not determined for the clonally expanded peripheral T cells.

The specimen comprised CD4+ or CD8+ T cells sorted from blood, sampled in a trial of the OX40 agonist ivuxolimab. The chain uses TRBV2 and TRBJ1-5; perhaps TRBD1 is the D gene, with 5 bases matching. This sequence originates from an adult with an advanced solid tumor such as melanoma, head and neck, liver or kidney cancer. The CDR3: CASSEGDSNQPQHF. The nucleotide sequence is TGTGCCAGCAGTGAGGGGGACAGCAATCAGCCCCAGCATTTT.